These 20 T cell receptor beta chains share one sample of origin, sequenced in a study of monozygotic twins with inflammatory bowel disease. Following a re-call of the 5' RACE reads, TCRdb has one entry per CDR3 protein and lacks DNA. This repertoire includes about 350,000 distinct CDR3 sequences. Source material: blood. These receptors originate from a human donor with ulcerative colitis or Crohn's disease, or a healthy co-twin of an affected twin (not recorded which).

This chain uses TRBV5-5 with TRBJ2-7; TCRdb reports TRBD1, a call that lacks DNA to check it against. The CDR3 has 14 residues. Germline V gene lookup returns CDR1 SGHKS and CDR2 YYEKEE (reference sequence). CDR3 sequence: CASSFPGQGNEQYF.

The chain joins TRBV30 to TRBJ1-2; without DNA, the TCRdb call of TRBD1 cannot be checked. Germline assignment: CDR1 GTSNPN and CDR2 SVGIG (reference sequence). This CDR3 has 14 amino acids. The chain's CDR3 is CAWSSGGDFYGYTF.

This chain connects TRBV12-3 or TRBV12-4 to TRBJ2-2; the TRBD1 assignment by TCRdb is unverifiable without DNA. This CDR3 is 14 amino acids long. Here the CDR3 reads CAIMAPGGDRELFF.

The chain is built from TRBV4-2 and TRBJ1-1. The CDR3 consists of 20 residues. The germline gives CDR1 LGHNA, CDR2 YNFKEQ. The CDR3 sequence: CASSRVSGARHRTMNTEAFF.

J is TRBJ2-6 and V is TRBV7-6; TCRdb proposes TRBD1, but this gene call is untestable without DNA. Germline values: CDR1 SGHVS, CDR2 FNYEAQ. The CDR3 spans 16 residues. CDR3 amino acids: CASSTIGGFGANVLTF.

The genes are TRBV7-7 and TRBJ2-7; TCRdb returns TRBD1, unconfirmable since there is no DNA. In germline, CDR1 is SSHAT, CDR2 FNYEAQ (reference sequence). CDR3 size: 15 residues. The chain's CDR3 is CASSLALAGPYEQYF.

CDR3 amino acids: CASSPGGTSGTRTDTQYF. The chain employs TRBV11-2 and TRBJ2-3; the TRBD2 assignment by TCRdb is unverifiable without DNA. This CDR3 comprises 18 residues. Germline CDR1 SGHAT, CDR2 FQNNGV.

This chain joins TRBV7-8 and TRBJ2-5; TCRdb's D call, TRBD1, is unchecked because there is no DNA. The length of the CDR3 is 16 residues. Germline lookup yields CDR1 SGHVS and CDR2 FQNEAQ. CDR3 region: CASTWTGTQNQETQYF.

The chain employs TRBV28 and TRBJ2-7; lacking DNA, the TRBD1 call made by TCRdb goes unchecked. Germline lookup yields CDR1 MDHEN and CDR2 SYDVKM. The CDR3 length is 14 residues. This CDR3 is CASRARDGRYEQYF.

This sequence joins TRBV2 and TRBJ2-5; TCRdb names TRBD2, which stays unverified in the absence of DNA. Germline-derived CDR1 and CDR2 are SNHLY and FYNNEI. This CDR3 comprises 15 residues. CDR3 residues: CASSELAGGKETQYF.

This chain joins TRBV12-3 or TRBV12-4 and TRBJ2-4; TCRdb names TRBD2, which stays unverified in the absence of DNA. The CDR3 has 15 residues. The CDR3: CASSPLAGAKNIQYF.

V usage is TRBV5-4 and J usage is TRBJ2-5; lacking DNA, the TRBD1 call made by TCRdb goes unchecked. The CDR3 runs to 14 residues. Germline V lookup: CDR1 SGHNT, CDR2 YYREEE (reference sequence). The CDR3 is CASRNTGGEETQYF.

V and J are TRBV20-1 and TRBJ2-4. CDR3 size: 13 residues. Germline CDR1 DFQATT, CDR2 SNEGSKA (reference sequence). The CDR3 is CSARDPSKNIQYF.

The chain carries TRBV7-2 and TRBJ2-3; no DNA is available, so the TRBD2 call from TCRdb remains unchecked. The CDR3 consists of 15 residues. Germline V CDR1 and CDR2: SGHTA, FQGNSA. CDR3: CASSQTSGEGDTQYF. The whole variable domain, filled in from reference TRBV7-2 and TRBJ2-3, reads GAGVSQSPSNKVTEKGKDVELRCDPISGHTALYWYRQSLGQGLEFLIYFQGNSAPDKSGLPSDRFSAERTGGSVSTLTIQRTQQEDSAVYLCASSQTSGEGDTQYFGPGTRLTVL.

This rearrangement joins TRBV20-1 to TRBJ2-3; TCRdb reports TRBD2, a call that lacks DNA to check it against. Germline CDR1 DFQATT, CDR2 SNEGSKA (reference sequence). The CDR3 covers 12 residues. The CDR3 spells CSAPSFTDTQYF.

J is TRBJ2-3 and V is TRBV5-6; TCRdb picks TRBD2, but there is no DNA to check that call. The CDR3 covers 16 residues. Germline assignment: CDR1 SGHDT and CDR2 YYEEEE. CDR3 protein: CASSLDGLAGRDTQYF.

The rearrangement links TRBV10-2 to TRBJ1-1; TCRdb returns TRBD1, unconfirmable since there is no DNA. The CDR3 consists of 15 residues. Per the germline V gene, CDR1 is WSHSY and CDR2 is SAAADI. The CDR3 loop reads CASSGEWGLNTEAFF.

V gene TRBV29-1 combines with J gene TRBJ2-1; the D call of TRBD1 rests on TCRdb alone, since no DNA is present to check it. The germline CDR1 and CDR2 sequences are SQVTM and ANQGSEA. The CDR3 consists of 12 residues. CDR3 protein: CSAGRGDNEQFF.

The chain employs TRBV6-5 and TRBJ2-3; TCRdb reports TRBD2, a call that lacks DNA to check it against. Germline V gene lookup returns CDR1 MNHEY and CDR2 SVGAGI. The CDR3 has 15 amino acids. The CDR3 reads CASSLGRAGTDTQYF.

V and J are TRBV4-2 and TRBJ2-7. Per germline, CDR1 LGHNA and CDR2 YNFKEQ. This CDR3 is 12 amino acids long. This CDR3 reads CASSQGHDEQYF.